This T cell receptor (beta chain) is drawn from a study of blood T cells in healthy people across ages. Study-wide findings and caveats: Roughly linear age-related decline in beta diversity appeared, significant by age around 36. PBMCs went unsorted, and a conclusive naive versus antigen-experienced comparison was therefore prevented.

Combining a sample-barcoded 5' primer with a J-beta primer mix, a second PCR ran for about 7 to 11 cycles. The template-switch adaptor was a 5' adaptor with 12 random nucleotides. It tagged each cDNA molecule. TCRdb used MiXCR to reprocess the 5' RACE reads, holding one entry per CDR3 protein. The sample includes 600,000 or so distinct CDR3 sequences, around 31% of them seen just once. Remarks on this clonotype: What it recognizes is unknown. Sequence at one end of the junction differs from germline and may be a read error.

The CDR3 is 12 residues long. Germline V gene data show CDR1 as MNHEY and CDR2 as SVGAGI. Sequenced: blood. The TCR comes from a woman of 80 years or more in good health. V is TRBV6-5 and J is TRBJ1-6; D is ambiguous. CDR3 sequence (DNA): TGTGCCAGCGGTTTCTCGAATTCACCCCGCCACTTT. Its protein is CASGFSNSPRHF.